This T cell receptor (beta chain) was recorded in a study of Graves' ophthalmopathy and Graves' hyperthyroidism. The authors amplified TCR beta CDR3 regions from RNA transcripts. HTBI primers primed a first-round RT-PCR, and a second-round multiplex PCR followed. Using its own MiXCR run on the multiplex PCR reads, TCRdb lists one record per CDR3 protein. This sample has 240,000 or so distinct CDR3 sequences, with less than 55% found just once. The CDR3 covers 14 residues. CDR1 is ENHRY, CDR2 SYGVKD, per germline. PBMCs were isolated by Ficoll-Paque density gradient centrifugation, using around 10 ml of fresh peripheral blood as the starting material. Concerning this clonotype itself: At one end the junction does not follow the germline gene, possibly because of a read error.

The sequence came from an adult man with Graves' ophthalmopathy. The chain has TRBV10-3 and TRBJ1-2, with 8 positions matching TRBD1. The sequencing input was peripheral blood. The CDR3, as DNA: TGTGCCAGCAGTCAATCACAGGGGGTTTATGGCTACACCTTC. Residues: CASSQSQGVYGYTF.